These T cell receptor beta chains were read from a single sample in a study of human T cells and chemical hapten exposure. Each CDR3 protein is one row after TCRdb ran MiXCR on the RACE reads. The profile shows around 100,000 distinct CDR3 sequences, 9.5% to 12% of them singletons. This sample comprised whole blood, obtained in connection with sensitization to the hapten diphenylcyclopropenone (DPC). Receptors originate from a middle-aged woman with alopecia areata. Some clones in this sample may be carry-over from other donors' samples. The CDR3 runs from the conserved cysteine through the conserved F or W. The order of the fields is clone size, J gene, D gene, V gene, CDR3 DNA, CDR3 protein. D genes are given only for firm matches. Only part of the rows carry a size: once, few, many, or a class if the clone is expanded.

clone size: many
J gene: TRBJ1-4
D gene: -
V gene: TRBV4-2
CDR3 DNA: TGTGCCAGCAGCCAAGACAGGGGTCTGGGCGAAAAACTGTTTTTT
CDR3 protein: CASSQDRGLGEKLFF

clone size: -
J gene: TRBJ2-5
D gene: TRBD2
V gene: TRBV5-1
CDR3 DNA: TGCGCCAGCAGCTTTGGACTAGCGGGAGGGAACCAAGAGACCCAGTACTTC
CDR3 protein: CASSFGLAGGNQETQYF

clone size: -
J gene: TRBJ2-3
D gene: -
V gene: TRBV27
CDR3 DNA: TGTGCCAGCAGTTTAGGGACGGTGGGCACAGATACGCAGTATTTT
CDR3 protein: CASSLGTVGTDTQYF

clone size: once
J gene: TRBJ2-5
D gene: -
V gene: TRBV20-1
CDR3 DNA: TGCAGTGCTAGAGAGGCTCAAGAGACCCAGTACTTC
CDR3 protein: CSAREAQETQYF

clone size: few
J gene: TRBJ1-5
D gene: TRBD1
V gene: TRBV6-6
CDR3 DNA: TGTGCCAGCAGACCCGACAGGGGTTACGGGGTGCCCCAGCATTTT
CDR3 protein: CASRPDRGYGVPQHF

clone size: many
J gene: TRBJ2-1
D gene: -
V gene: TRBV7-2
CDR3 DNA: TGTGCCAGCAGCCCCTACGTCGGCTACAATGAGCAGTTCTTC
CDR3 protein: CASSPYVGYNEQFF

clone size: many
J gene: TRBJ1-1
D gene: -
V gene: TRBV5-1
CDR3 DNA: TGCGCCAGCAGCTTGGCCGCCAGGACCAGCCCCGTGACGGCTGAAGCTTTCTTT
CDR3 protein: CASSLAARTSPVTAEAFF

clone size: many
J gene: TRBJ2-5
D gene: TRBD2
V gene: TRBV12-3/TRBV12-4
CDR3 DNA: TGTGCCAGTAACAGCGGGGGTGAGACCCAGTACTTC
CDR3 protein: CASNSGGETQYF

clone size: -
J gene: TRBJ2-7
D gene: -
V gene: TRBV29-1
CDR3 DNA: TGCAGCGTTGAAGTCGGCGCCTACGAGCAGTACTTC
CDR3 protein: CSVEVGAYEQYF

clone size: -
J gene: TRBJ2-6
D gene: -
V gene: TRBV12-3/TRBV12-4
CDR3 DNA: TGTGCCAGCAGCCGAGCGCCATCTGGGGCCAACGTCCTGACTTTC
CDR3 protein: CASSRAPSGANVLTF

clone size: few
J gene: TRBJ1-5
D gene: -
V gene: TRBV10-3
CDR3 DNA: TGTGCCACCAGACAGGACAATCAGCCCCAGCATTTT
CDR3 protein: CATRQDNQPQHF

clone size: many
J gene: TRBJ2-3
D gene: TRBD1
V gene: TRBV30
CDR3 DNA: TGTGCCTGTCGGTCGCGACAGGGAGCGGCAGATACGCAGTATTTT
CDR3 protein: CACRSRQGAADTQYF

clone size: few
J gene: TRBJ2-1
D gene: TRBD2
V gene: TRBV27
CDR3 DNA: TGTGCCAGCCGGGGAAGCGGGGACAATGAGCAGTTCTTC
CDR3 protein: CASRGSGDNEQFF

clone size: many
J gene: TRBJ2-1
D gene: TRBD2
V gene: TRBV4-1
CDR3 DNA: TGCGCCAGCAGCCAAGCTTGGACTAGCGGGAGCGCTTACAATGAGCAGTTCTTC
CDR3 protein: CASSQAWTSGSAYNEQFF

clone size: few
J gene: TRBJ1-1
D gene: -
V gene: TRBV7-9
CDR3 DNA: TGTGCCAGCAGCTTAGAAACAGGGTCAGGCACTGAAGCTTTCTTT
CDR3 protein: CASSLETGSGTEAFF

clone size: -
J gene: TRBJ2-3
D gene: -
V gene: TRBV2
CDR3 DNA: TGTGCCAGCAGTGAGCCGGGACTGCGCAATAATTTT
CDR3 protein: CASSEPGLRNNF

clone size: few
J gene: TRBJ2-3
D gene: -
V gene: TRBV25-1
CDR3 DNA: TGTGCCAGCAGTTCCCCAGACTCCAACAAGCAGTATTTT
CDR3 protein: CASSSPDSNKQYF

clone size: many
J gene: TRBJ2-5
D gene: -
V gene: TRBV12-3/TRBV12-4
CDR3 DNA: TGTGCCAGCAGCCCCCAGGGGAACTCAGAGACCCAGTACTTC
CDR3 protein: CASSPQGNSETQYF

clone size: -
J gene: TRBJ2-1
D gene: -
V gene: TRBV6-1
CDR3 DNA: TGTGCCGAGGCAGGGCCCGCTGATGAGCAGTTCTTC
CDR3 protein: CAEAGPADEQFF

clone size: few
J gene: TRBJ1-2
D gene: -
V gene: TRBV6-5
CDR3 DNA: TGTGCCAGCAGTTACTCAGCGTCTATGGGCTACACCTTC
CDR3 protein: CASSYSASMGYTF

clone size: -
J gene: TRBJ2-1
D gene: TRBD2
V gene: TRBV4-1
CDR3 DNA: TGCGCCAGCAGCCAAGATACTAGCGGGAGGGCCTTCTCCTACAATGAGCAGTTCTTC
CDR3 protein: CASSQDTSGRAFSYNEQFF

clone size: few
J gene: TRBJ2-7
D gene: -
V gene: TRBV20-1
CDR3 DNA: TGCAGTGCTAGTGTGGGCGGCGAGCAGTACTTC
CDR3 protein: CSASVGGEQYF

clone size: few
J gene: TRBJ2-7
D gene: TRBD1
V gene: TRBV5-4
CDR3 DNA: TGTGCCAGCAGCTATAAGACAGGGGGCTCCTACGAGCAGTACTTC
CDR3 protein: CASSYKTGGSYEQYF

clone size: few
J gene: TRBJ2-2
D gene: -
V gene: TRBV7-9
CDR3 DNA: TGTGCCAGCGCCCTCCTTTACGGGTCCGGGGAGCTGTTTTTT
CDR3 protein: CASALLYGSGELFF

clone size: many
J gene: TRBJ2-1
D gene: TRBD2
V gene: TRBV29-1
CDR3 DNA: TGCAGCGCCGGGACTACCATGGGGGATGAGCAGTTCTTC
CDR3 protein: CSAGTTMGDEQFF

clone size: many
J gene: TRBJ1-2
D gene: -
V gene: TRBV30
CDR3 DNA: TGTGCCTGGAGTGGGAATAACTATGGCTACACCTTC
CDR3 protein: CAWSGNNYGYTF

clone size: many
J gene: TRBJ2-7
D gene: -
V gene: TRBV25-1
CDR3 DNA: TGTGCCAGCTGGGGCCCGGGAGTAAGCAACGAGCAGTACTTC
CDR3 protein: CASWGPGVSNEQYF